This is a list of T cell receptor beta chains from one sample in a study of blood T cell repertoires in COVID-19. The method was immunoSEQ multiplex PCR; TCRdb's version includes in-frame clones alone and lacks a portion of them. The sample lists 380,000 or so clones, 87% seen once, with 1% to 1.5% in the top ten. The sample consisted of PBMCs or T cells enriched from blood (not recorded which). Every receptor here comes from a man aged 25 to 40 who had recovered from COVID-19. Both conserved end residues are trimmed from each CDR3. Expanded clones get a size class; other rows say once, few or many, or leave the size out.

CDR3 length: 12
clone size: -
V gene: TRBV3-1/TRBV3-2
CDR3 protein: ASSHQQGAYGYT

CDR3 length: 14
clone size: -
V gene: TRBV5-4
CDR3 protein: ASSLGTGYLVDGYT

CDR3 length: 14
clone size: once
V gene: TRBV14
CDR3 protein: ASSRGGAFGEETQY

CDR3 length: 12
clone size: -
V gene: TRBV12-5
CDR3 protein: ASGARLAGKEQF

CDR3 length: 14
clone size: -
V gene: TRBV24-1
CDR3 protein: ATSDPRQGNTGELF

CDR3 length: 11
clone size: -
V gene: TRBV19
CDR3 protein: ASRRDGTIGYT

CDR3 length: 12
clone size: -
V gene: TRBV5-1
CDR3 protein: ASSLQALNTEAF

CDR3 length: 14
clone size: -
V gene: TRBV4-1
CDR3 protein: ASSQPGQGVPYEQY

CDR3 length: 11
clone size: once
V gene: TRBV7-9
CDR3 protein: ASSPTGGTEAF

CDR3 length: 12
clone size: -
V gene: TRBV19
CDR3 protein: ASSIGQGPYGYT